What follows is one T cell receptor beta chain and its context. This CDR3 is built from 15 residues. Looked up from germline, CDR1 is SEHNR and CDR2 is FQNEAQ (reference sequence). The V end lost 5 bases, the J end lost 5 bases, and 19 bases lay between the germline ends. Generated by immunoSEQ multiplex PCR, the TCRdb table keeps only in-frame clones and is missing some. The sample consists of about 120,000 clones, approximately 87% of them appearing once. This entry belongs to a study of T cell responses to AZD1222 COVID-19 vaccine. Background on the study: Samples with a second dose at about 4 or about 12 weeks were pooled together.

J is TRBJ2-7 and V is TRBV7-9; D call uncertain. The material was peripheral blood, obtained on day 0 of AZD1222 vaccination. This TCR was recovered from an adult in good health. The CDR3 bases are TGTGCCAGCAGCGCCGATTCGGCCGCCCTCCACGAGCAGTACTTC. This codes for CASSADSAALHEQYF.